Shown below are 8 T cell receptor beta chains from a single sample sequenced in a study of blood T cell repertoires in COVID-19. Sequencing was performed with immunoSEQ multiplex PCR; in TCRdb, only in-frame clones are kept and a portion is missing. The sample consists of 250,000 or so clones, about nine tenths of them appearing once. Sequencing used peripheral blood. The receptors stem from a man aged 25 to 40 with COVID-19, enrolled during active disease.

The chain links TRBV12-5 to TRBJ2-1, with D possibly TRBD1 on 6 matching bases. V lost 2 bases to trimming and J lost 7 bases, with 15 bases between them. This CDR3 is 15 amino acids long. Germline CDR1 is LGHNT and CDR2 is FRNRAP. CDR3 protein: CASGLWQGQKNEQFF. The CDR3 DNA sequence: TGTGCTAGTGGTTTGTGGCAGGGGCAAAAGAATGAGCAGTTCTTC.

The chain uses TRBV7-9 and TRBJ1-4; 11 bases align to TRBD1. CDR1 and CDR2 (germline): SEHNR, FQNEAQ (reference sequence). The V and J ends lost 5 bases and 7 bases, in that order; junction bases with no gene match: 15. CDR3 size: 18 residues. In DNA form, the CDR3 reads TGTGCCAGCAGCCCTCCCGGACAGGGGGCCTTGTTTATTGAAAAACTGTTTTTT. It encodes CASSPPGQGALFIEKLFF.

In DNA form, the CDR3 reads TGTGCCAGCAGCTTAAGTTTTCGGGGCACAGATACGCAGTATTTT. It encodes CASSLSFRGTDTQYF. This chain joins TRBV7-3 and TRBJ2-3; D unresolved. The CDR3 runs 15 residues. Germline V lookup: CDR1 SGHTA, CDR2 FQGTGA. Deletions cut 1 base from V and 1 base from J, with 9 bases between.

The chain joins TRBV5-1 to TRBJ2-3, with D perhaps matching TRBD1 (5 bases). CDR3 length: 15 residues. The V gene's germline CDR1 is SGHRS and CDR2 YFSETQ. Trimming shortened V by 4 bases and J by 6 bases, and 18 bases separated the two germline ends. The CDR3 reads CASSDRGRSPDTQYF. CDR3 bases: TGCGCCAGCAGCGACAGAGGACGGTCGCCTGATACGCAGTATTTT. Filled out from reference TRBV5-1 and TRBJ2-3, the complete variable domain reads KAGVTQTPRYLIKTRGQQVTLSCSPISGHRSVSWYQQTPGQGLQFLFEYFSETQRNKGNFPGRFSGRQFSNSRSEMNVSTLELGDSALYLCASSDRGRSPDTQYFGPGTRLTVL.

This rearrangement joins TRBV3-1 (or the pseudogene TRBV3-2) to TRBJ2-4; D possibly corresponds to TRBD1 (6 bases). V was trimmed by 0 bases and J by 0 bases, leaving 21 bases between them. This CDR3 comprises 20 residues. Germline assignment: CDR1 LGHDT and CDR2 YNNKEL (reference sequence). CDR3 residues: CASSQEGGAEIHLAKNIQYF. CDR3 nucleotides: TGTGCCAGCAGCCAAGAAGGGGGTGCAGAGATCCACTTAGCCAAAAACATTCAGTACTTC.

The chain couples TRBV5-6 to TRBJ2-7, with a possible D match to TRBD1 (6 bases). The CDR3 spans 18 residues. Trimming took 1 base from V and 3 from J, leaving 23 bases between them. Germline V lookup: CDR1 SGHDT, CDR2 YYEEEE. CDR3 region: CASSLSRTAYLSHYEQYF. Here the CDR3 DNA reads TGTGCCAGCAGCTTGAGTCGGACAGCTTATCTCTCCCACTACGAGCAGTACTTC.

The gene calls are TRBV5-1 and TRBJ2-7, with 8 bases that match TRBD2. J gave up 6 bases and V 0 bases, and 8 bases lay outside the gene matches. CDR1 and CDR2 from the germline V gene are SGHRS and YFSETQ. This CDR3 has 15 amino acids. CDR3 in amino acids: CASSLVPSGGSEQYF. The DNA of the CDR3 is TGCGCCAGCAGCTTGGTTCCCAGCGGGGGCTCCGAGCAGTACTTC.

This rearrangement joins TRBV18 to TRBJ2-2; 9 bases map to TRBD1. This CDR3 is built from 16 residues. Germline CDR1 is KGHSH and CDR2 is LQKENI. Trimming took 2 bases from V and 6 from J; bases not matched to a gene: 7. CDR3 amino acids: CASSPAGQGGSGELFF. CDR3 nucleotide sequence: TGTGCCAGCTCACCAGCGGGACAGGGAGGCTCCGGGGAGCTGTTTTTT.